Included here is one T cell receptor beta chain sequence, with context. What it recognizes is unknown. V lost 3 bases to trimming and J lost 3 bases, with 14 bases between them. The length of the CDR3 is 15 residues. Germline V gene sequence: CDR1 LGHNA, CDR2 YSLEER. Sequencing was performed with immunoSEQ multiplex PCR; in TCRdb, only in-frame clones are kept and a portion is missing. Among 180,000 or so clones listed, around nine tenths were seen once. This sample is part of a study of cytomegalovirus exposure and HLA in healthy donors. The study, taken as a whole, reports: Cytomegalovirus-associated status was assigned to about 180 TCR beta chains.

Sequenced input: PBMCs. The clonotype comes from a man between 25 and 39 years old in good health and CMV-seropositive. The chain has TRBV4-3 and TRBJ1-1; TRBD1 is a possible D gene (6 bases). This CDR3 reads CASSQGPGADTEAFF. In DNA, the CDR3 is TGCGCCAGCAGCCAGGGCCCAGGGGCGGACACTGAAGCTTTCTTT.